Below, 31 T cell receptor beta chains from the same sample are listed, as sequenced in a study of OX40 agonist ivuxolimab in advanced cancers. Profiled with immunoSEQ multiplex PCR; TCRdb holds only in-frame clones, not every one. The sample holds tens of thousands of clones, approximately 90% seen once. The material sequenced was CD4+ or CD8+ T cells sorted from blood, taken in a trial of the OX40 agonist ivuxolimab. All receptors derive from an adult with an advanced solid tumor such as melanoma, head and neck, liver or kidney cancer.

This clone was recorded once. The genes are TRBV9 and TRBJ1-1; D gene ambiguous. Germline V lookup: CDR1 SGDLS, CDR2 YYNGEE. The CDR3 loop spans 14 amino acids. V lost 0 bases, J lost 6 bases, and 12 bases lay in between. CDR3 sequence (DNA): TGTGCCAGCAGCGTAGCTCAAGAGGGCCCTGAAGCTTTCTTT. Translation gives CASSVAQEGPEAFF.

The rearrangement joins TRBV7-3 to TRBJ1-2; D is uncertain. The CDR3 length is 12 residues. Germline values: CDR1 SGHTA, CDR2 FQGTGA. V was clipped by 5 bases and J by 10 bases, with 14 bases between them. Here the CDR3 reads CASSVAEGDYTF. DNA for the CDR3: TGTGCCAGCAGCGTTGCAGAGGGAGACTACACCTTC.

V is TRBV2 and J is TRBJ1-4; D is possibly TRBD1 (6 bases). The CDR3 totals 13 residues. The ends were cut back, 4 bases at V and 7 bases at J, with 10 bases in the middle. Germline V gene sequence: CDR1 SNHLY, CDR2 FYNNEI. CDR3 bases: TGTGCCAGCAGTGCGGGACAACTTGAAAAACTGTTTTTT. Its translation is CASSAGQLEKLFF.

This clone appeared a single time. This rearrangement joins TRBV5-5 to TRBJ2-5, with D possibly TRBD2 on 5 matching bases. CDR1 and CDR2 (germline): SGHKS, YYEKEE (reference sequence). The CDR3 extends over 12 amino acids. V lost 4 bases to trimming and J lost 1 base, with 5 bases between them. The CDR3 DNA reads TGTGCCAGCAGCCTAGCCCAAGAGACCCAGTACTTC. Its translation: CASSLAQETQYF.

The CDR3 reads CASSYLEGGPETQYF. CDR3 DNA: TGTGCCAGCAGTTACCTGGAGGGGGGCCCAGAGACCCAGTACTTC. The chain has TRBV6-6 and TRBJ2-5; D is possibly TRBD1 or TRBD2 (6 bases each). The V gene lost 2 bases and the J gene lost 4 bases, with 14 bases spanning the gap. The CDR3 totals 15 residues. Germline values: CDR1 MNHNY, CDR2 SVGAGI (reference sequence).

The gene calls are TRBV12-5 and TRBJ1-3; 7 bases match TRBD1. From germline, CDR1 is LGHNT and CDR2 FRNRAP. CDR3 size: 16 residues. V lost 0 bases to trimming and J lost 7 bases; unmatched junction nucleotides: 9. CDR3 amino acids: CASGLVLGRGLNTIYF. CDR3 in DNA: TGTGCTAGTGGTTTGGTACTTGGCAGGGGGTTGAACACCATATATTTT. The full variable domain, in which reference TRBV12-5 and TRBJ1-3 provide the parts outside the CDR3, is DARVTQTPRHKVTEMGQEVTMRCQPILGHNTVFWYRQTMMQGLELLAYFRNRAPLDDSGMPKDRFSAEMPDATLATLKIQPSEPRDSAVYFCASGLVLGRGLNTIYFGEGSWLTVV.

The CDR3 coding sequence is TGTGCCAGCAGCCAGCCGGGACTAGCGGGCTACAATGAGCAGTTCTTC. Residues: CASSQPGLAGYNEQFF. V usage is TRBV4-2 and J usage is TRBJ2-1; 12 positions match TRBD2. This CDR3 has 16 residues. V was clipped by 3 bases and J by 3 bases; unmatched bases: 3. In germline, CDR1 is LGHNA, CDR2 YNFKEQ.

The V and J genes are TRBV25-1 and TRBJ2-3, with TRBD2 identical over 11 bases. With V trimmed by 4 bases and J by 2 bases, 8 bases remained unmatched. Germline V gene data show CDR1 as MGHDK and CDR2 as SYGVNS. This CDR3 spans 17 amino acids. CDR3 DNA: TGTGCCAGCAGTGGTGCTAGCGGGGGGTCTCACACAGATACGCAGTATTTT. Translated: CASSGASGGSHTDTQYF.

V and J are TRBV20-1 and TRBJ2-1; no clear D. The ends were cut back, 1 base at V and 10 bases at J, with 5 bases in the middle. This CDR3 region has 10 residues. The germline V gene has CDR1 DFQATT and CDR2 SNEGSKA (reference sequence). CDR3 region: CSARGAEQFF. The CDR3 nucleotides read TGCAGTGCTAGAGGGGCCGAGCAGTTCTTC.

This sequence joins TRBV5-1 and TRBJ2-1; D unclear. V was cut by 3 bases and J by 6 bases, with 7 bases left in between. CDR1 and CDR2 from the germline V gene are SGHRS and YFSETQ. The CDR3 is 12 amino acids. CDR3 protein: CASSSIPNEQFF. The CDR3 DNA reads as TGCGCCAGCAGCTCGATTCCCAATGAGCAGTTCTTC.

V gene TRBV6-5 combines with J gene TRBJ1-2; D not resolved. Trimming stripped 0 bases from V and 5 bases from J, with 13 bases between. CDR1 MNHEY and CDR2 SVGAGI come from the germline V gene. The CDR3 extends over 15 amino acids. The DNA of the CDR3 is TGTGCCAGCAGTTACTCGGCGGGTACGGTATATGGCTACACCTTC. It is translated as CASSYSAGTVYGYTF.

V and J are TRBV5-6 and TRBJ2-1, with D perhaps matching TRBD2 (5 bases). Deletions cut 4 bases from V and 4 bases from J, with 12 bases between. The CDR3 is 14 amino acids. Germline V gives CDR1 SGHDT, CDR2 YYEEEE. CDR3 region: CASSRTSPYNEQFF. Written as DNA, the CDR3 is TGTGCCAGCAGCCGAACTAGTCCATACAATGAGCAGTTCTTC.

The V call is TRBV6-1, the J call TRBJ1-5; no definite D call. The CDR3 runs 14 residues. Trimming pared 0 bases from V and 4 bases from J, leaving 7 bases between. CDR1 is MNHNS, CDR2 SASEGT, per germline. The CDR3 DNA follows: TGTGCCAGCAGTGAAGCGGTTAGAAATCAGCCCCAGCATTTT. Its protein is CASSEAVRNQPQHF.

The V gene is TRBV28, the J gene TRBJ2-1; 12 nucleotides line up with TRBD2. This CDR3 spans 15 amino acids. The germline V gene encodes CDR1 MDHEN and CDR2 SYDVKM. J lost 5 bases, V lost 4 bases, and 3 bases had no gene match. The CDR3 is CASSSGLAGHNEQFF. The CDR3 DNA sequence: TGTGCCAGCAGTTCAGGACTAGCGGGGCACAATGAGCAGTTCTTC.

The rearrangement joins TRBV6-1 to TRBJ2-3; D is unclear. This CDR3 is built from 14 residues. Trimming removed 11 bases at V and 4 bases at J, with 19 bases between. From germline, CDR1 is MNHNS and CDR2 SASEGT. CDR3 in amino acids: CAGASPTYPDTQYF. DNA of the CDR3: TGTGCCGGCGCGTCCCCGACCTACCCAGATACGCAGTATTTT.

This clone was seen a single time. The chain has TRBV9 and TRBJ1-1; 9 bases line up with TRBD1. CDR1 and CDR2 from the germline V gene are SGDLS and YYNGEE. Unmatched junction bases numbered 7, after V lost 3 bases and J lost 4 bases. The CDR3 has 15 amino acids. CDR3 protein: CASSAQQGALTEAFF. CDR3 coding DNA: TGTGCCAGCAGCGCACAACAGGGGGCCCTCACTGAAGCTTTCTTT.

The V and J genes are TRBV5-1 and TRBJ2-3, with D uncertain. Germline V gene data show CDR1 as SGHRS and CDR2 as YFSETQ. Trimming pared 0 bases from V and 0 bases from J, leaving 8 bases between. The CDR3 contains 15 residues. CDR3 region: CASSLVVASTDTQYF. The CDR3 coding sequence is TGCGCCAGCAGCTTGGTTGTGGCTAGCACAGATACGCAGTATTTT.

This chain uses TRBV9 with TRBJ1-5, with a possible D match to TRBD1 (5 bases). The CDR3 length is 15 residues. V lost 0 bases to trimming and J lost 6 bases, with 13 bases between them. The germline CDR1 and CDR2 sequences are SGDLS and YYNGEE. The CDR3, as DNA: TGTGCCAGCAGCGTAGGAGAGGGGCGCAGTCAGCCCCAGCATTTT. Protein: CASSVGEGRSQPQHF.

This chain joins TRBV2 and TRBJ1-2; TRBD1 agrees at 7 bases. CDR1 is SNHLY and CDR2 is FYNNEI in the germline V gene. V gave up 6 bases and J gave up 6 bases; unmatched junction bases: 7. This CDR3 has 13 amino acids. CDR3 sequence: CASSRYGQDGYTF. CDR3 coding DNA: TGTGCCAGCAGCCGTTACGGACAGGATGGCTACACCTTC.

The gene calls are TRBV5-1 and TRBJ1-1, with D possibly matching TRBD1 (5 bases). Germline CDR1 is SGHRS and CDR2 is YFSETQ. This CDR3 contains 13 residues. The V end lost 4 bases, the J end lost 3 bases, and 10 bases lay between the germline ends. CDR3 coding DNA: TGCGCCAGCAGCCGGGTGGGGGACACTGAAGCTTTCTTT. Its translation: CASSRVGDTEAFF.

V gene TRBV5-1 combines with J gene TRBJ1-2; 8 nucleotides align to TRBD1. Per the germline V gene, CDR1 is SGHRS and CDR2 is YFSETQ. The CDR3 contains 13 residues. The junction had 1 base not matched to a gene; V was cut back by 2 bases and J by 4 bases. The CDR3 DNA sequence: TGCGCCAGCAGCTTTGGGACAGGCTATGGCTACACCTTC. Amino acids: CASSFGTGYGYTF.

This chain connects TRBV7-9 to TRBJ2-7, with 11 bases that match TRBD1. Germline V gene sequence: CDR1 SEHNR, CDR2 FQNEAQ (reference sequence). The CDR3 spans 13 residues. After removal of 3 bases from V and 6 bases from J, the junction contained 1 base not matched to a gene. CDR3: CASSLGQGGEQYF. CDR3 sequence (DNA): TGTGCCAGCAGCTTGGGACAGGGGGGCGAGCAGTACTTC. The variable domain in full, completed from reference TRBV7-9 and TRBJ2-7, reads DTGVSQNPRHKITKRGQNVTFRCDPISEHNRLYWYRQTLGQGPEFLTYFQNEAQLEKSRLLSDRFSAERPKGSFSTLEIQRTEQGDSAMYLCASSLGQGGEQYFGPGTRLTVT.

This clone was counted a single time. The V and J genes are TRBV5-5 and TRBJ2-6; no clear D gene. Germline CDR1 is SGHKS and CDR2 is YYEKEE (reference sequence). Trimming stripped 4 bases from V and 3 bases from J, with 20 bases between. The CDR3 contains 18 residues. The CDR3 loop is CASSPDGAAKVGANVLTF. The CDR3 DNA is TGTGCCAGCAGCCCCGACGGCGCTGCTAAGGTTGGGGCCAACGTCCTGACTTTC.

The V call is TRBV6-6, the J call TRBJ1-1; weak D call: TRBD1 (5 bases). CDR1 and CDR2 from the germline V gene are MNHNY and SVGAGI (reference sequence). The ends were cut back, 6 bases at V and 4 bases at J, with 21 bases in the middle. This CDR3 contains 16 residues. Written as DNA, the CDR3 is TGTGCCAGCAGGCGCGGCGGGGGGTCCCGGAGCACTGAAGCTTTCTTT. Protein sequence: CASRRGGGSRSTEAFF.

The chain joins TRBV19 to TRBJ1-1, with 7 bases matching TRBD1. Looked up from germline, CDR1 is LNHDA and CDR2 is SQIVND (reference sequence). After removal of 6 bases from V and 2 bases from J, the junction contained 6 bases not matched to a gene. CDR3 size: 14 residues. The DNA for the CDR3 is TGTGCCAGTAGGTTATACAGGGGAAACACTGAAGCTTTCTTT. As protein: CASRLYRGNTEAFF.

The V call is TRBV10-3, the J call TRBJ1-2; D remains unclear. The CDR3 loop spans 11 amino acids. V gave up 0 bases and J gave up 8 bases, with 4 bases separating them. Germline values: CDR1 ENHRY, CDR2 SYGVKD. The CDR3 sequence is CAISESAGYTF. The CDR3 bases are TGTGCCATCAGTGAGTCGGCGGGCTACACCTTC.

V gene TRBV10-3 combines with J gene TRBJ2-2; D may match TRBD1 or TRBD2 (5 bases each). This CDR3 region has 15 residues. Per germline, CDR1 ENHRY and CDR2 SYGVKD. Trimming shortened V by 4 bases and J by 5 bases, and 14 bases separated the two germline ends. The CDR3 sequence: CAISGGTNRTGELFF. The CDR3 nucleotides are TGTGCCATCAGTGGGGGGACGAATAGAACCGGGGAGCTGTTTTTT.

This rearrangement joins TRBV7-2 to TRBJ2-2; no firm D call. The CDR3 sequence is 15 residues long. Trimming took 2 bases from V and 1 from J, leaving 8 bases between them. Germline CDR1 reads SGHTA; CDR2 reads FQGNSA. CDR3 sequence reads: CASSLRQVNTGELFF. The DNA for the CDR3 is TGTGCCAGCAGCTTAAGGCAGGTGAACACCGGGGAGCTGTTTTTT.

The chain combines TRBV7-2 with TRBJ2-3; no definite D call. V was pared by 5 bases and J by 6 bases, with 15 bases between. The germline V gene encodes CDR1 SGHTA and CDR2 FQGNSA. The CDR3 consists of 14 residues. As DNA, the CDR3 is TGTGCCAGCAGCCCGCTTGGAGTAGGTGATACGCAGTATTTT. Its translation is CASSPLGVGDTQYF.

The J gene is TRBJ1-1, the V gene TRBV12-5; D is possibly TRBD1 (6 bases). The V end lost 6 bases, the J end lost 4 bases, and 18 bases lay between the germline ends. The CDR3 has 15 residues. CDR1 is LGHNT and CDR2 is FRNRAP in the germline V gene. DNA of the CDR3: TGTGCTAGTGGCCAAACAGGGTTTCTAGGCACTGAAGCTTTCTTT. Translated: CASGQTGFLGTEAFF.

Comment on this clone: This same CDR3 is encoded by further DNA sequences in the sample. V usage is TRBV29-1 and J usage is TRBJ1-1, with D perhaps TRBD1 (5 bases). Germline V gives CDR1 SQVTM, CDR2 ANQGSEA. V was clipped by 6 bases and J by 0 bases, with 11 bases between them. The CDR3 contains 13 residues. The CDR3 region has the DNA TGCAGCGTGGGAGGGGCAATGAACACTGAAGCTTTCTTT. It encodes CSVGGAMNTEAFF.